This T cell receptor beta chain was captured in a study of T cell responses to AZD1222 COVID-19 vaccine. This CDR3 has 15 amino acids. Trimming took off 0 bases at V and 0 bases at J, with 6 bases between the two ends. CDR1 and CDR2 (germline): SGHRS, YFSETQ. The protocol was immunoSEQ multiplex PCR, while the TCRdb copy is restricted to in-frame clones and leaves out a portion. The data show around 83,000 clones, with roughly 88% seen just once and approximately 9% held by the top ten. This TCR came from an adult in good health. This sequence joins TRBV5-1 and TRBJ1-4; D is unresolved. Sequencing used peripheral blood, obtained on day 0 of AZD1222 vaccination. Written as DNA, the CDR3 is TGCGCCAGCAGCTTGGGAATCACAACTAATGAAAAACTGTTTTTT. This translates into CASSLGITTNEKLFF.